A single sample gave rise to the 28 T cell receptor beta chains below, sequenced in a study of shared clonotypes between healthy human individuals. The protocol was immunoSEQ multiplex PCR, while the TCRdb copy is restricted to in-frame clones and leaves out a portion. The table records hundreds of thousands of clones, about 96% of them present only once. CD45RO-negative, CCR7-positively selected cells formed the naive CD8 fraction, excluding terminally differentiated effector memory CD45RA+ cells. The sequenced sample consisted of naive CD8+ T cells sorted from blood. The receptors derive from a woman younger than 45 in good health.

The CDR3 protein is CASTLGTGGTGELFF. The CDR3 region has the DNA TGTGCCAGTACCCTCGGGACAGGGGGTACCGGGGAGCTGTTTTTT. The genes are TRBV19 and TRBJ2-2; 11 positions agree with TRBD1. Unmatched junction bases numbered 6, after V lost 7 bases and J lost 5 bases. CDR3 length: 15 amino acids. Germline-derived CDR1 and CDR2 are LNHDA and SQIVND (reference sequence).

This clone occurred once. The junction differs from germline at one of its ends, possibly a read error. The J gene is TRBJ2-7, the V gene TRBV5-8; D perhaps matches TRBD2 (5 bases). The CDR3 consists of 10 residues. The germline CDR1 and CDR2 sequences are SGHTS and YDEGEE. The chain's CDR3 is CASSFTRFCF. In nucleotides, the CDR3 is TGTGCCAGCAGCTTTACTAGATTTTGCTTC.

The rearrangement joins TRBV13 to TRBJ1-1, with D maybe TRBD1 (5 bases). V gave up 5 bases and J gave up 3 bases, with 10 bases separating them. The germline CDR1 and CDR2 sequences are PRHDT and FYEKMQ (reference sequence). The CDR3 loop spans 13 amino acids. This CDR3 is CASSLPGDTEAFF. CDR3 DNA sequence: TGTGCCAGCAGCCTCCCGGGGGACACTGAAGCTTTCTTT.

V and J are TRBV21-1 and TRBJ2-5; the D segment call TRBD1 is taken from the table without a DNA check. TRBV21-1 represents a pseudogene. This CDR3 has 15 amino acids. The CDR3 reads CASSKGGQGAETQYF. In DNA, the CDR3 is TGTGCCAGCAGCAAAGGGGGACAGGGGGCAGAGACCCAGTACTTC.

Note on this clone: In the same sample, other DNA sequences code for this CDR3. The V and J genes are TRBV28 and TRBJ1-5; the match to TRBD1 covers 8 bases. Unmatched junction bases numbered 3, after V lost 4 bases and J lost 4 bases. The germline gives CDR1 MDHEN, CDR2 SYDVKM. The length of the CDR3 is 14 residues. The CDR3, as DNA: TGTGCCAGCAGTTCAGACAGGGGTAATCAGCCCCAGCATTTT. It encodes CASSSDRGNQPQHF.

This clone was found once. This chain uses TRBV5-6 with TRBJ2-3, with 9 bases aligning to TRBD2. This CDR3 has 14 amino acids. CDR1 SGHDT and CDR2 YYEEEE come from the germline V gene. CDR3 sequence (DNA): TGTGCTTTCGCGGCTAGCGGGACGACAGATACGCAGTATTTT. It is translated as CAFAASGTTDTQYF. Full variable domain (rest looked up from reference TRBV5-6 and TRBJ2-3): DAGVTQSPTHLIKTRGQQVTLRCSPKSGHDTVSWYQQALGQGPQFIFQYYEEEERQRGNFPDRFSGHQFPNYSSELNVNALLLGDSALYLCAFAASGTTDTQYFGPGTRLTVL.

The CDR3 nucleotides are TGCGCCAGCAGCCAAGGAACTGAGGGGCCTGGGGCCAACGTCCTGACTTTC. It is translated as CASSQGTEGPGANVLTF. The chain is built from TRBV4-1 and TRBJ2-6, with D possibly being TRBD1 or TRBD2 (5 bases each). Germline V lookup: CDR1 MGHRA, CDR2 YSYEKL. V shed 1 base and J shed 2 bases, with 12 bases lying between them. CDR3 length: 17 amino acids.

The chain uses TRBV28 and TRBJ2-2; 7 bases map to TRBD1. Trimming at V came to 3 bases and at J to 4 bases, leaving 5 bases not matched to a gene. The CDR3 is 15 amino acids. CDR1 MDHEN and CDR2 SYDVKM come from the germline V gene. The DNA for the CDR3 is TGTGCCAGCAGTTTCCTAGGGGACAGCACCGGGGAGCTGTTTTTT. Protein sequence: CASSFLGDSTGELFF.

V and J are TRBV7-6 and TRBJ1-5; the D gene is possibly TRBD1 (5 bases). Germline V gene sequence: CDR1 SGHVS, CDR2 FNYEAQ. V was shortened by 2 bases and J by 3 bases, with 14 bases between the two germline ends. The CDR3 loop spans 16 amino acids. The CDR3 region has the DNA TGTGCCAGCAGCTTATTTCAGGGACCGACCAATCAGCCCCAGCATTTT. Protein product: CASSLFQGPTNQPQHF.

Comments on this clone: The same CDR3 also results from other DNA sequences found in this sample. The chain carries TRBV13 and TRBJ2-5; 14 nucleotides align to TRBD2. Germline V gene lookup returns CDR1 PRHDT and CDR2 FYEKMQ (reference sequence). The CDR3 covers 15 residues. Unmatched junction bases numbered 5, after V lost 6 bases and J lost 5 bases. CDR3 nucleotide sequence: TGTGCCAGCAGTCCGGGACTAGCGGGAGAGGAGACCCAGTACTTC. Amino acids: CASSPGLAGEETQYF. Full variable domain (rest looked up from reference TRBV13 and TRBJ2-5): AAGVIQSPRHLIKEKRETATLKCYPIPRHDTVYWYQQGPGQDPQFLISFYEKMQSDKGSIPDRFSAQQFSDYHSELNMSSLELGDSALYFCASSPGLAGEETQYFGPGTRLLVL.

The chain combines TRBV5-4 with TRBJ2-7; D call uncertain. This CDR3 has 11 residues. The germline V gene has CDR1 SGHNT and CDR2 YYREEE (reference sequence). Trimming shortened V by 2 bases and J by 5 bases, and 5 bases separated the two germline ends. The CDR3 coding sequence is TGTGCCAGCAGCTTTAGAAACGAGCAGTACTTC. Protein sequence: CASSFRNEQYF.

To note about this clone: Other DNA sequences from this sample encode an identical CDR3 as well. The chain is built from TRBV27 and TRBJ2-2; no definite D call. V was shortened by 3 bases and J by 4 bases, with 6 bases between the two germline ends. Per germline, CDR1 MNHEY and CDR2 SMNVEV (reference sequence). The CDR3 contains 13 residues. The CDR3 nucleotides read TGTGCCAGCAGTTTTAGAGTCACCGGGGAGCTGTTTTTT. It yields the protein CASSFRVTGELFF.

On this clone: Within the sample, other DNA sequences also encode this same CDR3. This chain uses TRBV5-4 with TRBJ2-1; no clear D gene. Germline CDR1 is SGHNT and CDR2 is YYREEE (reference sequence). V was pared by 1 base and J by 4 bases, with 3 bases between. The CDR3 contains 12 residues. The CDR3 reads CASSLRYNEQFF. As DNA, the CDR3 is TGTGCCAGCAGCTTGCGTTACAATGAGCAGTTCTTC. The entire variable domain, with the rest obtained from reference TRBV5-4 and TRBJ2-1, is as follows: ETGVTQSPTHLIKTRGQQVTLRCSSQSGHNTVSWYQQALGQGPQFIFQYYREEENGRGNFPPRFSGLQFPNYSSELNVNALELDDSALYLCASSLRYNEQFFGPGTRLTVL.

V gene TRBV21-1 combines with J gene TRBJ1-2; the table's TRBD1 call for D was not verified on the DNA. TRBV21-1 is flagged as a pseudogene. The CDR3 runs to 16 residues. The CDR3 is CASSKIGDRGNYGYTF. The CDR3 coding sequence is TGTGCCAGCAGCAAAATTGGGGACAGGGGTAACTATGGCTACACCTTC.

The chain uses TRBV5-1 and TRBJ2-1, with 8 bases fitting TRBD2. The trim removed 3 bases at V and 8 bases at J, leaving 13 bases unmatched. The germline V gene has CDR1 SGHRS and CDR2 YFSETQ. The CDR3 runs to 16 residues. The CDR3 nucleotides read TGCGCCAGCAGCTCCATACTTAGCGGGATTCGCGATGAGCAGTTCTTC. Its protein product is CASSSILSGIRDEQFF.

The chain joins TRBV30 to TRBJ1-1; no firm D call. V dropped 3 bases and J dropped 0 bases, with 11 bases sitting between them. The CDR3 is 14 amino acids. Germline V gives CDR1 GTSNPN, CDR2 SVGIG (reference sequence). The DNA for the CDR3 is TGTGCCTGGAGCCGGAGAGGAATGAACACTGAAGCTTTCTTT. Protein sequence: CAWSRRGMNTEAFF.

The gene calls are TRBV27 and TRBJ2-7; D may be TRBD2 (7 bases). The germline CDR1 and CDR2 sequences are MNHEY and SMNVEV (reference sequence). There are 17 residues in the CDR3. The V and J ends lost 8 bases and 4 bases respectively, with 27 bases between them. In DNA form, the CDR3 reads TGTGCCAGCGGGAGGGGGTTTCCGGGACGTCTTGATTACGAGCAGTACTTC. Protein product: CASGRGFPGRLDYEQYF.

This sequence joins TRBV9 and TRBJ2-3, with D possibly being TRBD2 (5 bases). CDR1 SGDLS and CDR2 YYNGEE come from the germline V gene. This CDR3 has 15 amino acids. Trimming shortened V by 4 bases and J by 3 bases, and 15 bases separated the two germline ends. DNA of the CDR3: TGTGCCAGCAGCTCCGAGGGAGACTGGACAGATACGCAGTATTTT. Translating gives CASSSEGDWTDTQYF.

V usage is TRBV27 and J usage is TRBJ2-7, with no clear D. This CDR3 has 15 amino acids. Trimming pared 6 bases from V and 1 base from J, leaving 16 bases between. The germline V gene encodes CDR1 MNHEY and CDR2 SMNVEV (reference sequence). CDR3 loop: CASSPQFMESYEQYF. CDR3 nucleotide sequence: TGTGCCAGCAGCCCTCAATTCATGGAATCCTACGAGCAGTACTTC.

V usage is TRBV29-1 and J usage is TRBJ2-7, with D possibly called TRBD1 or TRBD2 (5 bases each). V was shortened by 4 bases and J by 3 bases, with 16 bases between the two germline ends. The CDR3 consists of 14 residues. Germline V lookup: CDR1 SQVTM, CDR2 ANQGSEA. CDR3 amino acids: CSVGTGPAGYEQYF. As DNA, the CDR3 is TGCAGCGTTGGAACAGGTCCCGCGGGCTACGAGCAGTACTTC.

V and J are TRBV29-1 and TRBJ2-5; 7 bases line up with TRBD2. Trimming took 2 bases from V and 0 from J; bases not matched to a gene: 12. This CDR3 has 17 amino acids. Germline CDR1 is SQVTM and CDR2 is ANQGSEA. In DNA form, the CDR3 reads TGCAGCGTTGAAACTGGCGGGAGTAGATGGGACCAAGAGACCCAGTACTTC. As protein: CSVETGGSRWDQETQYF. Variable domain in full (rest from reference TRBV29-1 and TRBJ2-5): SAVISQKPSRDICQRGTSLTIQCQVDSQVTMMFWYRQQPGQSLTLIATANQGSEATYESGFVIDKFPISRPNLTFSTLTVSNMSPEDSSIYLCSVETGGSRWDQETQYFGPGTRLLVL.

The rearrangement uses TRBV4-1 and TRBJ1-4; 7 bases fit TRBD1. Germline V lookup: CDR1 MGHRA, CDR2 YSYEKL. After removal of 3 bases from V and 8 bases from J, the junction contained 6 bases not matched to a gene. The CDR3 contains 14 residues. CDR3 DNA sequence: TGCGCCAGCAGCCATACGGGACAGCTCGAAAAACTGTTTTTT. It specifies CASSHTGQLEKLFF.

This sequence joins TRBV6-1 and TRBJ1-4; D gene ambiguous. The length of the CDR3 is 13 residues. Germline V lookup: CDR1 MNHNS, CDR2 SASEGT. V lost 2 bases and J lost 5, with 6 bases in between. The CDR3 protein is CASSERRNEKLFF. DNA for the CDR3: TGTGCCAGCAGTGAAAGGAGGAATGAAAAACTGTTTTTT.

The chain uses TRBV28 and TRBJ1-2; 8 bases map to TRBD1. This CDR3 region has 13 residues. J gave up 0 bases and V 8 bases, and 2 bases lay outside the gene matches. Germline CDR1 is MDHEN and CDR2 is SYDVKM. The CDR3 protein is CASDRGANYGYTF. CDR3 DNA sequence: TGTGCCAGCGACAGGGGAGCTAACTATGGCTACACCTTC.

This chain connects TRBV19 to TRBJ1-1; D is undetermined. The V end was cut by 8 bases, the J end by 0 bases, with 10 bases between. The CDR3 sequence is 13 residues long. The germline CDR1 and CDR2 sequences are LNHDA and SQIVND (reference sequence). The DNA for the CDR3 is TGTGCCAGTGCGTTGGGTTTGAACACTGAAGCTTTCTTT. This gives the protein CASALGLNTEAFF.

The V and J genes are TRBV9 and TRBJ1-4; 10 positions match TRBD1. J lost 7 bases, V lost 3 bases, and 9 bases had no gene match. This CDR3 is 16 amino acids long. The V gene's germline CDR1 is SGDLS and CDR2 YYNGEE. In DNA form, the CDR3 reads TGTGCCAGCAGCGAGGGAGACAGGGGGCGACTTGAAAAACTGTTTTTT. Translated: CASSEGDRGRLEKLFF.

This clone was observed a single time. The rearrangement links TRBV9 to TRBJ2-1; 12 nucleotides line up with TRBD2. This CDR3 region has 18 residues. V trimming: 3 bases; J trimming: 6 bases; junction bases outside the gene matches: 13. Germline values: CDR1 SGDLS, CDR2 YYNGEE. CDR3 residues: CASSAGLRLAGVANEQFF. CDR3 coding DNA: TGTGCCAGCAGCGCCGGCCTTAGACTAGCGGGAGTTGCCAATGAGCAGTTCTTC.

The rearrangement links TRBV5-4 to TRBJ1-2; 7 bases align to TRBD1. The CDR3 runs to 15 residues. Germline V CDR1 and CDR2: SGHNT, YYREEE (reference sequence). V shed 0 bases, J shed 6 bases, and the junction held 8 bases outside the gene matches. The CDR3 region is CASSLVAGQDNGYTF. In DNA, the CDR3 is TGTGCCAGCAGCTTGGTCGCAGGACAGGACAATGGCTACACCTTC. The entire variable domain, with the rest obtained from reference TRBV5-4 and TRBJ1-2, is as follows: ETGVTQSPTHLIKTRGQQVTLRCSSQSGHNTVSWYQQALGQGPQFIFQYYREEENGRGNFPPRFSGLQFPNYSSELNVNALELDDSALYLCASSLVAGQDNGYTFGSGTRLTVV.